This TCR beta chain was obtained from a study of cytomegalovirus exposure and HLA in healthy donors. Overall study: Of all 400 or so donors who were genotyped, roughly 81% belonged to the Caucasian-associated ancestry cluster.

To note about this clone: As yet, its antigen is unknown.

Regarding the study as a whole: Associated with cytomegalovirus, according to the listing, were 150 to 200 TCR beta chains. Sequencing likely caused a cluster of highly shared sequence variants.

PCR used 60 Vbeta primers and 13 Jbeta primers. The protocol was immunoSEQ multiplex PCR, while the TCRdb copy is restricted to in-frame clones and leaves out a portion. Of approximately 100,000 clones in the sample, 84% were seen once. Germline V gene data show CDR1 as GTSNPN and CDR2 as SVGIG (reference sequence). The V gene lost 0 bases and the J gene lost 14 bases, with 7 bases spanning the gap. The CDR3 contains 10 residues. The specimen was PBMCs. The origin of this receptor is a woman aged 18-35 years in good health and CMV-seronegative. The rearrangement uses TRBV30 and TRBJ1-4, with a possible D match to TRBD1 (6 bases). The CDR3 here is CAWSVRGLFF. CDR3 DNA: TGTGCCTGGAGTGTTAGGGGGCTGTTTTTT.